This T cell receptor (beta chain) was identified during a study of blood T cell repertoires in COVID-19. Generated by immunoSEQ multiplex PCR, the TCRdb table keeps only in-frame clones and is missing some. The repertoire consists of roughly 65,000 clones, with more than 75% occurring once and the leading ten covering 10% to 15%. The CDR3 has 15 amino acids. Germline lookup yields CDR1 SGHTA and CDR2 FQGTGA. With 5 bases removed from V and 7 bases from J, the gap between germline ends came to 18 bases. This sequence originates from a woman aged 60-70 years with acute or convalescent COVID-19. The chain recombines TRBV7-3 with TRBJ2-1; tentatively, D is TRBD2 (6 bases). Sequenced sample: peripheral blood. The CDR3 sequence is CASSIDRGAGNEQFF. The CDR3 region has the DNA TGTGCCAGCAGCATAGACCGCGGGGCGGGGAATGAGCAGTTCTTC.